A single sample gave rise to the 3 T cell receptor beta chains below, sequenced in a study of OX40 agonist ivuxolimab in advanced cancers. Assay: immunoSEQ multiplex PCR; the TCRdb copy retains only in-frame clones and omits some. The sample consists of about 62,000 clones, under 95% of them appearing once. The input for sequencing was CD4+ or CD8+ T cells sorted from blood, taken in a trial of the OX40 agonist ivuxolimab. All receptors come from an adult with an advanced solid tumor such as melanoma, head and neck, liver or kidney cancer.

The rearrangement joins TRBV5-1 to TRBJ2-5, with 7 bases matching TRBD1. Trimming took 5 bases from V and 1 from J; bases not matched to a gene: 17. CDR1 is SGHRS and CDR2 is YFSETQ in the germline V gene. The CDR3 spans 18 residues. The CDR3 nucleotides are TGCGCCAGCAGAAAGTCCAGGGGGACAGCGAACCTCCAAGAGACCCAGTACTTC. This sequence encodes CASRKSRGTANLQETQYF. The entire variable domain, with the rest obtained from reference TRBV5-1 and TRBJ2-5, is as follows: KAGVTQTPRYLIKTRGQQVTLSCSPISGHRSVSWYQQTPGQGLQFLFEYFSETQRNKGNFPGRFSGRQFSNSRSEMNVSTLELGDSALYLCASRKSRGTANLQETQYFGPGTRLLVL.

This clone was found a few times. The chain uses TRBV11-2 and TRBJ2-1; the D gene is possibly TRBD1 (7 bases). With 5 bases removed from V and 5 bases from J, the gap between germline ends came to 16 bases. The germline CDR1 and CDR2 sequences are SGHAT and FQNNGV. CDR3 size: 15 residues. Here the CDR3 reads CASSPGGFVDNEQFF. CDR3 in DNA: TGTGCCAGCAGCCCAGGGGGGTTTGTCGACAATGAGCAGTTCTTC.

The chain joins TRBV4-1 to TRBJ2-2, with TRBD1 as a possible D gene (6 bases). The germline gives CDR1 MGHRA, CDR2 YSYEKL. CDR3 length equals 18 residues. V gave up 2 bases and J gave up 4 bases, with 20 bases separating them. CDR3 coding DNA: TGCGCCAGCAGCCAATTCCACACAGGGTACGGCGCCACCGGGGAGCTGTTTTTT. Amino acids: CASSQFHTGYGATGELFF.